One T cell receptor (beta chain) is described in this entry. Its target is not known. This sample is drawn from a study of T cells in Graves' hyperthyroidism and ophthalmopathy. There were TCR beta CDR3 regions amplified from RNA transcripts. First-round RT-PCR targeting the TCR CDR3 was performed with the HTBI primer set. TCRdb ran MiXCR on the multiplex PCR reads and lists one entry per CDR3 protein. The profile covers just under 750,000 distinct CDR3 sequences, with about a third appearing a single time and less than 35% taken by the ten largest. Whole-study results and caveats: The authors' 13 V-J model separated ophthalmopathy from stable hyperthyroidism.

Over 18 months, lack of ophthalmopathy progression marked Graves' hyperthyroidism as stable. V was trimmed by 4 bases and J by 4 bases, leaving 12 bases between them. The CDR3 has 14 amino acids. The specimen was blood. This clonotype was obtained from a woman aged 35 to 49 with Graves' hyperthyroidism. The chain carries TRBV12-3 or TRBV12-4 and TRBJ2-3; a weak D match, TRBD2 (6 bases). DNA of the CDR3: TGTGCCAGCAGTTCGGGCAGGGAGGCAGATACGCAGTATTTT. This sequence encodes CASSSGREADTQYF.